The 24 T cell receptor beta chains below all came from one sample that was sequenced in a study of spatial heterogeneity in lung cancer. MiXCR was run by TCRdb on the 5' RACE reads, yielding one entry per CDR3 protein. The profile covers roughly 80,000 distinct CDR3 sequences, with about 8% appearing a single time and 6.8% taken by the ten largest. Stated time point: sample taken at primary tumor resection. Sequenced here: PBMCs, sampled at surgery. The receptors were gathered from a male donor with early-stage non-small cell lung cancer.

This clonotype was counted many times. The chain recombines TRBV6-5 with TRBJ1-5; no firm D call. The germline V gene has CDR1 MNHEY and CDR2 SVGAGI. The CDR3 consists of 13 residues. Deletions cut 5 bases from V and 0 bases from J, with 5 bases between. CDR3 sequence: CASSRSSNQPQHF. In DNA, the CDR3 is TGTGCCAGCAGTCGGAGTAGCAATCAGCCCCAGCATTTT.

The chain couples TRBV19 to TRBJ1-5; maybe TRBD1 (6 bases). This CDR3 spans 16 amino acids. Germline V gene data show CDR1 as LNHDA and CDR2 as SQIVND (reference sequence). V was shortened by 6 bases and J by 4 bases, with 19 bases between the two germline ends. The CDR3 loop reads CASSPTDRGANQPQHF. Here the CDR3 DNA reads TGTGCCAGTAGCCCGACGGATAGGGGGGCGAATCAGCCCCAGCATTTT.

Many counts were recorded for this clonotype. This sequence joins TRBV2 and TRBJ2-7; a possible D gene is TRBD1 (5 bases). CDR1 SNHLY and CDR2 FYNNEI come from the germline V gene. Trimming took 5 bases from V and 3 from J, leaving 8 bases between them. CDR3 length equals 12 residues. The CDR3 nucleotides are TGTGCCAGCAGTCTACAGGACTACGAGCAGTACTTC. It yields the protein CASSLQDYEQYF.

This clonotype showed up many times. The rearrangement links TRBV4-3 to TRBJ1-4, with no clear D. The CDR3 contains 16 residues. Between the trimmed V and J ends, which lost 0 bases and 2 bases, there was a span of 10 bases. Germline V gene data show CDR1 as LGHNA and CDR2 as YSLEER. CDR3 loop: CASSQDSAGTNEKLFF. The CDR3 region has the DNA TGCGCCAGCAGCCAAGATTCGGCAGGTACTAATGAAAAACTGTTTTTT.

This clonotype has a count of ten or more. The J gene is TRBJ2-1, the V gene TRBV5-1, with unresolved D. The CDR3 loop spans 14 amino acids. Germline V lookup: CDR1 SGHRS, CDR2 YFSETQ. Trimming took off 1 base at V and 2 bases at J, with 7 bases between the two ends. CDR3 nucleotide sequence: TGCGCCAGCAGCTTGTTAGCCGCCTACAATGAGCAGTTCTTC. Translated: CASSLLAAYNEQFF.

This chain connects TRBV6-2 or TRBV6-3 to TRBJ2-5, with TRBD1 identical over 9 bases. The germline V gene encodes CDR1 MNHEY and CDR2 SVGEGT. This CDR3 spans 16 amino acids. V was clipped by 0 bases and J by 5 bases; unmatched bases: 7. CDR3 amino acids: CASSYSNRGQSETQYF. CDR3 sequence (DNA): TGTGCCAGCAGTTACTCGAACAGGGGGCAGTCGGAGACCCAGTACTTC.

The chain recombines TRBV21-1 with TRBJ2-1. TRBV21-1 corresponds to a pseudogene. The CDR3 length is 14 residues. Written as DNA, the CDR3 is TGTGCCAGCAGCAAAGGCTGGGAAGAAAATGAGCAGTTCTTC. Translated: CASSKGWEENEQFF.

This clonotype was recorded many times. This chain uses TRBV6-5 with TRBJ1-3, with TRBD1 as a possible D gene (5 bases). Germline CDR1 and CDR2: MNHEY and SVGAGI. This CDR3 has 14 residues. V shed 2 bases and J shed 2 bases, with 7 bases lying between them. In DNA, the CDR3 is TGTGCCAGCAGTTACGGAGGGGCTGGAAACACCATATATTTT. Amino acid sequence: CASSYGGAGNTIYF.

This clonotype was seen a handful of times. The chain recombines TRBV24-1 with TRBJ2-7, with a possible D match to TRBD2 (5 bases). CDR1 and CDR2 (germline): KGHDR, SFDVKD. This CDR3 spans 13 amino acids. V lost 4 bases, J lost 3 bases, and 9 bases lay in between. CDR3 DNA: TGTGCCACCAGTGAGGGCAGCGGCTACGAGCAGTACTTC. Residues: CATSEGSGYEQYF.

This clonotype came up many times. The chain joins TRBV9 to TRBJ2-1; D gene unclear. The CDR3 has 11 residues. CDR1 SGDLS and CDR2 YYNGEE come from the germline V gene. V was cut by 0 bases and J by 10 bases, with 5 bases left in between. The CDR3 here is CASSVAVEQFF. CDR3 nucleotides: TGTGCCAGCAGCGTAGCTGTGGAGCAGTTCTTC.

The gene calls are TRBV12-3 or TRBV12-4 and TRBJ1-2, with D unresolved. Trimming took off 3 bases at V and 5 bases at J, with 10 bases between the two ends. There are 13 residues in the CDR3. This CDR3 is CASSFSPMYGYTF. DNA for the CDR3: TGTGCCAGCAGTTTCTCCCCAATGTATGGCTACACCTTC.

The rearrangement uses TRBV12-5 and TRBJ2-3; TRBD2 aligns across 7 bases. V lost 7 bases and J lost 5; bases outside the gene matches: 6. The CDR3 length is 13 residues. The germline V gene encodes CDR1 LGHNT and CDR2 FRNRAP. The CDR3 reads CASVQPGGDTQYF. DNA for the CDR3: TGTGCTAGTGTCCAGCCGGGGGGAGATACGCAGTATTTT.

Many counts were recorded for this clonotype. V is TRBV5-1 and J is TRBJ1-1; D gene unclear. The CDR3 has 12 residues. V was cut by 0 bases and J by 7 bases, with 7 bases left in between. Germline assignment: CDR1 SGHRS and CDR2 YFSETQ. In DNA, the CDR3 is TGCGCCAGCAGCTTGGTGGTGGGTGAAGCTTTCTTT. Translated: CASSLVVGEAFF. Together with reference TRBV5-1 and TRBJ1-1, the CDR3 gives the full variable domain: KAGVTQTPRYLIKTRGQQVTLSCSPISGHRSVSWYQQTPGQGLQFLFEYFSETQRNKGNFPGRFSGRQFSNSRSEMNVSTLELGDSALYLCASSLVVGEAFFGQGTRLTVV.

This clonotype was observed at least ten times. The chain combines TRBV24-1 with TRBJ2-1, with 8 bases lining up with TRBD2. Unmatched junction bases numbered 8, after V lost 6 bases and J lost 2 bases. The CDR3 totals 16 residues. Germline V gene lookup returns CDR1 KGHDR and CDR2 SFDVKD. DNA for the CDR3: TGTGCCACCAGTCCGAAAGCGGGAGTACCCTACAATGAGCAGTTCTTC. It yields the protein CATSPKAGVPYNEQFF.

The chain is built from TRBV7-8 and TRBJ2-5, with D unresolved. Trimming took off 1 base at V and 9 bases at J, with 12 bases between the two ends. This CDR3 spans 13 amino acids. CDR1 and CDR2 (germline): SGHVS, FQNEAQ. CDR3 region: CASSLGASPAQYF. DNA of the CDR3: TGTGCCAGCAGCTTAGGGGCAAGTCCAGCCCAGTACTTC.

This clonotype was counted many times. The chain links TRBV20-1 to TRBJ1-2, with 7 bases that match TRBD1. The V segment lost 5 bases and the J segment 4 bases; nucleotides outside the gene matches: 4. Germline assignment: CDR1 DFQATT and CDR2 SNEGSKA (reference sequence). The CDR3 loop spans 12 amino acids. The CDR3 nucleotides read TGCAGTGCTCAGAGGACAGGCTATGGCTACACCTTC. It translates to CSAQRTGYGYTF.

This clonotype was counted many times. The CDR3 region has the DNA TGTGCCAGCAGCGCGAACAATCTCGAGCAGTACTTC. Translating gives CASSANNLEQYF. The chain carries TRBV9 and TRBJ2-7; D gene ambiguous. The germline gives CDR1 SGDLS, CDR2 YYNGEE. The CDR3 spans 12 residues. V was clipped by 3 bases and J by 6 bases, with 10 bases between them.

CDR3 sequence: CASGQGVTTEAFF. Here the CDR3 DNA reads TGTGCCAGCGGACAGGGGGTGACCACTGAAGCTTTCTTT. The rearrangement links TRBV18 to TRBJ1-1, with 10 positions matching TRBD1. Losses at the gene ends were 8 bases for V and 4 bases for J; bases not matched to a gene: 4. Germline V gene sequence: CDR1 KGHSH, CDR2 LQKENI. CDR3 length: 13 amino acids.

In its sample, this clonotype was seen a few times. The chain couples TRBV7-2 to TRBJ2-4; no firm D call. The CDR3 has 16 amino acids. Germline CDR1 is SGHTA and CDR2 is FQGNSA. Trimming removed 1 base from V and 0 bases from J, with 10 bases in between. The CDR3 DNA follows: TGTGCCAGCAGCTTAGACACTCGTCTAGCCAAAAACATTCAGTACTTC. Translating gives CASSLDTRLAKNIQYF.

This clonotype has a count of ten or more. The gene calls are TRBV29-1 and TRBJ2-1; D ambiguous. V dropped 1 base and J dropped 1 base, with 14 bases sitting between them. The CDR3 loop spans 16 amino acids. Germline lookup yields CDR1 SQVTM and CDR2 ANQGSEA. In DNA, the CDR3 is TGCAGCGTTGAAGGTGAAGTGTCCCCTTCCTACAATGAGCAGTTCTTC. As protein: CSVEGEVSPSYNEQFF.

CDR3 in amino acids: CASSVGTGYPSVTDTQYF. The CDR3 DNA sequence: TGTGCCAGCAGCGTGGGGACGGGCTATCCCTCGGTCACAGATACGCAGTATTTT. J is TRBJ2-3 and V is TRBV9; D may correspond to TRBD1 or TRBD2 (5 bases each). Germline V gene data show CDR1 as SGDLS and CDR2 as YYNGEE. This CDR3 region has 18 residues. Trimming stripped 2 bases from V and 2 bases from J, with 21 bases between.

This clonotype was counted a few times. The chain uses TRBV10-3 and TRBJ2-1; possible D gene TRBD2, 6 bases. This CDR3 has 15 amino acids. The V end lost 6 bases, the J end lost 6 bases, and 18 bases lay between the germline ends. The germline CDR1 and CDR2 sequences are ENHRY and SYGVKD. The DNA of the CDR3 is TGTGCCATCAGAATAGCAAGCCCGGGAGCCAATGAGCAGTTCTTC. Translation: CAIRIASPGANEQFF.

V and J are TRBV20-1 and TRBJ2-2; TRBD1 matches 10 bases. V shed 4 bases, J shed 6 bases, and the junction held 2 bases outside the gene matches. The CDR3 is 13 residues long. Germline V gene lookup returns CDR1 DFQATT and CDR2 SNEGSKA (reference sequence). CDR3: CSATGQGPGELFF. CDR3 sequence (DNA): TGCAGTGCTACGGGACAGGGGCCCGGGGAGCTGTTTTTT.

This clonotype was seen at least ten times. This chain connects TRBV11-2 to TRBJ1-2; the D is unclear. The CDR3 contains 13 residues. Germline V CDR1 and CDR2: SGHAT, FQNNGV. The V end was cut by 2 bases, the J end by 2 bases, with 6 bases between. The CDR3, as DNA: TGTGCCAGCAGCTTAATCAGGAACTATGGCTACACCTTC. Encoded protein: CASSLIRNYGYTF.